Listed below are T cell receptor beta chains from one sample, sequenced in a study of human T cells and chemical hapten exposure. TCRdb re-analysed the RACE reads in MiXCR, keeping a single row per CDR3 protein. This table holds tens of thousands of distinct CDR3 sequences, about 7.7% found once. The sample comprised whole blood. The source of these receptors is a human donor in good health. Some clones in this sample may be carry-over from other donors' samples. CDR3s include the opening cysteine and the closing phenylalanine or tryptophan.

V	J	CDR3
TRBV6-5	TRBJ1-2	CASRTGESGYTF
TRBV6-1	TRBJ1-2	CAALGVYGHSNYGYTF
TRBV7-9	TRBJ2-1	CASSFRGQGAGEQFF
TRBV29-1	TRBJ2-5	CSAATSGGGETQYF
TRBV21-1	TRBJ2-1	CASSIKGTGEHNEQFF
TRBV2	TRBJ2-7	CASKMRTLTYEQYF
TRBV20-1	TRBJ2-3	CSARDGWSTDTQYF
TRBV27	TRBJ1-5	CASRRAGSNQPQHF
TRBV20-1	TRBJ2-7	CSGSENYEQYF
TRBV6-2/TRBV6-3	TRBJ2-7	CASSYPRLRESYEQYF
TRBV7-2	TRBJ1-1	CASSLDQGRRREAFF
TRBV3-1	TRBJ2-2	CASSHSPRGGLNTGELFF
TRBV7-2	TRBJ1-3	CASSLNQGPSGNTIYF
TRBV5-4	TRBJ2-2	CASSRTGAMAGELFF
TRBV12-3/TRBV12-4	TRBJ2-3	CASSLRRGTSGDTQYF
TRBV15	TRBJ1-5	CATSRDRARPNQPQHF
TRBV29-1	TRBJ2-1	CSVGTRGVGEQFF
TRBV4-1	TRBJ1-1	CASRRFGQGYPIPEEAFF
TRBV29-1	TRBJ1-4	CSVGADRPNEKLFF
TRBV5-1	TRBJ1-5	CASSPTGGGQPQHF
TRBV5-1	TRBJ1-4	CASSLAGTREEKLFF
TRBV12-3/TRBV12-4	TRBJ1-1	CASRTGRWNTEAFF
TRBV7-8	TRBJ1-5	CASSSDRGNQPQHF
TRBV20-1	TRBJ1-1	CSPNMNTEAFF